This entry lists 21 T cell receptor beta chains sequenced from one sample in a study of technical replicates of blood from a few donors. Generated by immunoSEQ multiplex PCR, the TCRdb table keeps only in-frame clones and is missing some. The data show 75,000 to 90,000 clones, roughly 94% seen once. The sample was T cells isolated from PBMCs. These receptors were obtained from a human donor in good health.

The CDR3 coding sequence is TGTGCCATCAGTCGGACTAGCGGGGCTCAAGAGACCCAGTACTTC. This encodes CAISRTSGAQETQYF. V gene TRBV10-3 combines with J gene TRBJ2-5; TRBD2 aligns across 12 bases. V shed 5 bases and J 2 bases; nucleotides not matched to a gene: 3. Germline V CDR1 and CDR2: ENHRY, SYGVKD. The CDR3 has 15 amino acids.

The rearrangement joins TRBV6-5 to TRBJ1-1, with unresolved D. The CDR3 length is 12 residues. Germline CDR1 and CDR2: MNHEY and SVGAGI. V lost 4 bases, J lost 10 bases, and 13 bases lay in between. In DNA form, the CDR3 reads TGTGCCAGCAGTTCCCGGAGGGATACAGCTTTCTTT. Its protein is CASSSRRDTAFF.

V gene TRBV27 combines with J gene TRBJ2-3; the match to TRBD2 covers 7 bases. V gave up 6 bases and J gave up 6 bases; unmatched junction bases: 12. Germline assignment: CDR1 MNHEY and CDR2 SMNVEV (reference sequence). The CDR3 loop spans 15 amino acids. The CDR3 DNA reads as TGTGCCAGCAGGGAACTAACGGGAGGTATGGATACGCAGTATTTT. Its protein is CASRELTGGMDTQYF.

The chain joins TRBV29-1 to TRBJ1-1; no firm D call. Trimming removed 4 bases at V and 10 bases at J, with 7 bases between. This CDR3 is built from 9 residues. Germline CDR1 SQVTM, CDR2 ANQGSEA. The CDR3 DNA reads TGCAGCGTTGGGGCAGGAGCTTTCTTT. This sequence encodes CSVGAGAFF.

The CDR3: CASSRGVEPQHF. CDR3 nucleotides: TGTGCCAGCAGCCGGGGAGTAGAGCCCCAGCATTTT. The V call is TRBV6-1, the J call TRBJ1-5, with no clear D. Germline lookup yields CDR1 MNHNS and CDR2 SASEGT. The CDR3 is made up of 12 amino acids. V dropped 6 bases and J dropped 8 bases, with 11 bases sitting between them.

The chain combines TRBV10-3 with TRBJ1-2, with a weak D call TRBD1 (6 bases). CDR1 and CDR2 (germline): ENHRY, SYGVKD. The CDR3 runs 15 residues. With 2 bases removed from V and 5 bases from J, the gap between germline ends came to 15 bases. DNA for the CDR3: TGTGCCATCAGTGAGATAGCAGGGGAAGGGTATGGCTACACCTTC. Amino acids: CAISEIAGEGYGYTF.

V gene TRBV4-2 combines with J gene TRBJ2-1, with 7 bases lining up with TRBD2. Losses at the gene ends were 0 bases for V and 7 bases for J; bases not matched to a gene: 6. This CDR3 is 15 amino acids long. The germline CDR1 and CDR2 sequences are LGHNA and YNFKEQ. DNA for the CDR3: TGTGCCAGCAGCCAAGAGGCGGGAGTTCTAAATGAGCAGTTCTTC. Amino acids: CASSQEAGVLNEQFF.

In DNA, the CDR3 is TGTGCCACCAGCAGTATCAGGACAGGAACTTATTTATGGTACTTC. As protein: CATSSIRTGTYLWYF. The chain uses TRBV15 and TRBJ2-4, with 7 bases identical to TRBD1. V dropped 3 bases and J dropped 15; count of bases not matched to a gene: 17. The CDR3 contains 15 residues. Germline lookup yields CDR1 LNHNV and CDR2 YYDKDF (reference sequence).

This clone showed up just a few times. The chain uses TRBV27 and TRBJ1-1; D may be TRBD1 (6 bases). V lost 4 bases to trimming and J lost 0 bases, with 9 bases between them. The CDR3 is made up of 14 amino acids. In germline, CDR1 is MNHEY, CDR2 SMNVEV (reference sequence). CDR3 coding DNA: TGTGCCAGCAGTTATAACAGGGTGAACACTGAAGCTTTCTTT. Residues: CASSYNRVNTEAFF.

This rearrangement joins TRBV30 to TRBJ1-5, with a weak D call TRBD1 (6 bases). V shed 2 bases and J shed 5 bases, with 13 bases lying between them. This CDR3 is built from 14 residues. In germline, CDR1 is GTSNPN, CDR2 SVGIG (reference sequence). For the CDR3, the DNA is TGTGCCTGGAGTCAGGGGAGAGAGGATCAGCCCCAGCATTTT. This gives the protein CAWSQGREDQPQHF.

The V gene is TRBV5-5, the J gene TRBJ1-1; D is unresolved. The germline gives CDR1 SGHKS, CDR2 YYEKEE (reference sequence). This CDR3 contains 13 residues. With 0 bases removed from V and 8 bases from J, the gap between germline ends came to 11 bases. This CDR3 is CASSLALIGEAFF. The CDR3 bases are TGTGCCAGCAGCTTGGCCCTTATCGGGGAAGCTTTCTTT.

This rearrangement joins TRBV9 to TRBJ2-5; 8 nucleotides agree with TRBD2. CDR1 is SGDLS and CDR2 is YYNGEE in the germline V gene. V gave up 1 base and J gave up 5 bases; unmatched junction bases: 4. The CDR3 is made up of 14 amino acids. DNA for the CDR3: TGTGCCAGCAGCGTAAGCCCTAGCGGGGAGACCCAGTACTTC. Translated, it gives CASSVSPSGETQYF.

The J gene is TRBJ2-7, the V gene TRBV28; 7 bases agree with TRBD1. CDR3 length equals 17 residues. CDR1 MDHEN and CDR2 SYDVKM come from the germline V gene. The ends lost 2 bases at V and 1 base at J; junction bases unmatched: 11. This CDR3 is CASSLHRGGERSYEQYF. In nucleotides, the CDR3 is TGTGCCAGCAGTTTACACAGGGGTGGAGAGAGATCCTACGAGCAGTACTTC.

This clone occurred a few times. The chain couples TRBV6-5 to TRBJ2-7; 7 positions agree with TRBD1. Per germline, CDR1 MNHEY and CDR2 SVGAGI. V lost 6 bases to trimming and J lost 3 bases; unmatched junction nucleotides: 5. This CDR3 comprises 13 residues. CDR3 bases: TGTGCCAGCAGCCGGACAGGATACTACGAGCAGTACTTC. Its translation: CASSRTGYYEQYF.

J is TRBJ2-5 and V is TRBV29-1, with D perhaps TRBD2 (6 bases). Between the trimmed V and J ends, which lost 6 bases and 5 bases, there was a span of 16 bases. Germline V CDR1 and CDR2: SQVTM, ANQGSEA. The CDR3 is made up of 13 amino acids. This CDR3 reads CSVQTSRAETQYF. As DNA, the CDR3 is TGCAGCGTCCAGACTAGTCGGGCGGAGACCCAGTACTTC.

This clone turned up a few times. J is TRBJ2-2 and V is TRBV11-2, with TRBD1 matching 7 bases. Trimming cost V 4 bases and J 0 bases; bases outside gene matches: 5. Germline values: CDR1 SGHAT, CDR2 FQNNGV. CDR3 length: 16 amino acids. The CDR3, as DNA: TGTGCCAGCAGCTCGTGGGGACAGACGAACACCGGGGAGCTGTTTTTT. Amino acids: CASSSWGQTNTGELFF. The full variable domain, completed using reference TRBV11-2 and TRBJ2-2, is EAGVAQSPRYKIIEKRQSVAFWCNPISGHATLYWYQQILGQGPKLLIQFQNNGVVDDSQLPKDRFSAERLKGVDSTLKIQPAKLEDSAVYLCASSSWGQTNTGELFFGEGSRLTVL.

This clone appeared a single time. V is TRBV4-2 and J is TRBJ2-3; no firm D call. The germline V gene has CDR1 LGHNA and CDR2 YNFKEQ. The CDR3 length is 20 residues. Trimming shortened V by 0 bases and J by 0 bases, and 22 bases separated the two germline ends. The CDR3 DNA is TGTGCCAGCAGCCAAGATGTCCTGAGAGTAGTCACCTATAGCACAGATACGCAGTATTTT. This gives the protein CASSQDVLRVVTYSTDTQYF.

This chain joins TRBV27 and TRBJ2-7, with D tentatively TRBD1 (5 bases). V gave up 2 bases and J gave up 5 bases, with 10 bases separating them. Germline CDR1 and CDR2: MNHEY and SMNVEV (reference sequence). CDR3 length equals 13 residues. The DNA of the CDR3 is TGTGCCAGCAGTTTAGCAGGGTACCACGAGCAGTACTTC. Its translation is CASSLAGYHEQYF.

This clone has only one observation. The chain combines TRBV6-4 with TRBJ2-7, with 10 bases that match TRBD2. Germline CDR1 and CDR2: MRHNA and SNTAGT. J was trimmed by 5 bases and V by 3 bases; bases with no gene match: 7. The CDR3 is made up of 15 amino acids. The CDR3 loop is CASSDPSGRNHEQYF. In DNA, the CDR3 is TGTGCCAGCAGTGATCCTAGCGGGAGAAACCACGAGCAGTACTTC.

The V and J genes are TRBV7-2 and TRBJ2-7; D is possibly TRBD2 (7 bases). There are 14 residues in the CDR3. V was shortened by 3 bases and J by 5 bases, with 14 bases between the two germline ends. CDR1 SGHTA and CDR2 FQGNSA come from the germline V gene. CDR3 bases: TGTGCCAGCAGCTTGGGGGGGGCACGAAACGAGCAGTACTTC. Protein sequence: CASSLGGARNEQYF. The full variable domain, with the rest looked up from reference TRBV7-2 and TRBJ2-7, is GAGVSQSPSNKVTEKGKDVELRCDPISGHTALYWYRQSLGQGLEFLIYFQGNSAPDKSGLPSDRFSAERTGGSVSTLTIQRTQQEDSAVYLCASSLGGARNEQYFGPGTRLTVT.

This chain uses TRBV4-3 with TRBJ2-1; possible D gene TRBD1, 5 bases. CDR1 LGHNA and CDR2 YSLEER come from the germline V gene. V lost 0 bases, J lost 9 bases, and 24 bases lay in between. There are 18 residues in the CDR3. The CDR3, as DNA: TGCGCCAGCAGCCAAGATGGGGCGTCGGGCCCCACCCCCACTGAGCAGTTCTTC. This sequence encodes CASSQDGASGPTPTEQFF.